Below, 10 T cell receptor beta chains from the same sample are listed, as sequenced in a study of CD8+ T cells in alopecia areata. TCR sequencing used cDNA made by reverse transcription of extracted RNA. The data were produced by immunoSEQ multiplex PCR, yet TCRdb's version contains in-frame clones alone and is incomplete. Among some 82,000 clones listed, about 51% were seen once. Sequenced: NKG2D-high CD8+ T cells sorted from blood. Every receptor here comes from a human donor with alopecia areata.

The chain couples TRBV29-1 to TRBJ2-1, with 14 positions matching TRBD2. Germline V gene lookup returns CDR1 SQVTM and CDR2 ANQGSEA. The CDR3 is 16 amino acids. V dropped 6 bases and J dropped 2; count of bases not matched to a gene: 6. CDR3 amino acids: CSVTSGGAPAYNEQFF. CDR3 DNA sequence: TGCAGCGTGACTAGCGGGGGGGCACCCGCCTACAATGAGCAGTTCTTC.

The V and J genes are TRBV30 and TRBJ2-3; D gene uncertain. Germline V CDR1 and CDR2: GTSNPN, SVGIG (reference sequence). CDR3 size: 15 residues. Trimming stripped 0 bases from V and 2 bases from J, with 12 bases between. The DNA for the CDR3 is TGTGCCTGGAGTGTGTATAGTTCTTACACAGATACGCAGTATTTT. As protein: CAWSVYSSYTDTQYF.

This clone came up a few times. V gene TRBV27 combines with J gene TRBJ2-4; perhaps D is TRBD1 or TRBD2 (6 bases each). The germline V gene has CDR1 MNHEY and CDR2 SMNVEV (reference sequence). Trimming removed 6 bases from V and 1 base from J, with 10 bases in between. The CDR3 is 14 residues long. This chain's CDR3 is CASREGVAKNIQYF. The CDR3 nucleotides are TGTGCCAGCAGGGAGGGGGTGGCCAAAAACATTCAGTACTTC.

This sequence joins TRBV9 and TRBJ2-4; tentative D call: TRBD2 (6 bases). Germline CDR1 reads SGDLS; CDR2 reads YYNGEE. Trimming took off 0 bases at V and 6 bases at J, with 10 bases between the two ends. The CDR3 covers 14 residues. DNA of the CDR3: TGTGCCAGCAGCGTAGGTAGCGGCCTAAACATTCAGTACTTC. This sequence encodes CASSVGSGLNIQYF.

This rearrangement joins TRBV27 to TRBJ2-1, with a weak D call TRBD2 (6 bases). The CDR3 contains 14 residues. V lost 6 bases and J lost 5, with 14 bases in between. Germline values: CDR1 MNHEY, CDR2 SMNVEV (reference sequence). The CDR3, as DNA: TGTGCCAGCAGCCCGGGACTGATAGACAATGAGCAGTTCTTC. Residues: CASSPGLIDNEQFF.

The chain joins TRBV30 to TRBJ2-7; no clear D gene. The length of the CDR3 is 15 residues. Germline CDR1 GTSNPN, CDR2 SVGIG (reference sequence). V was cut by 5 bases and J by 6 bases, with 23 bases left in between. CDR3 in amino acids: CAWAFSGRRGSEQYF. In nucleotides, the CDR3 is TGTGCCTGGGCCTTCAGTGGTCGGCGAGGTAGCGAGCAGTACTTC.

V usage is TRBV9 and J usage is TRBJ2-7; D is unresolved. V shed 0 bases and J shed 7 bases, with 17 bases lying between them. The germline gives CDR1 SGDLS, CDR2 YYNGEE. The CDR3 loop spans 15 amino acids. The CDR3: CASSVENGLDGEQYF. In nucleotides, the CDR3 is TGTGCCAGCAGCGTAGAGAACGGCTTGGATGGGGAGCAGTACTTC.

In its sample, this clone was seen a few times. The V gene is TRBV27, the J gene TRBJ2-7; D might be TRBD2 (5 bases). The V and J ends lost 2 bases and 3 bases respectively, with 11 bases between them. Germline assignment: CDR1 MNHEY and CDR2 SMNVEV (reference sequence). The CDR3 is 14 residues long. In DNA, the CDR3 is TGTGCCAGCAGTTTAGCGGATGAGGGCTACGAGCAGTACTTC. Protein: CASSLADEGYEQYF.

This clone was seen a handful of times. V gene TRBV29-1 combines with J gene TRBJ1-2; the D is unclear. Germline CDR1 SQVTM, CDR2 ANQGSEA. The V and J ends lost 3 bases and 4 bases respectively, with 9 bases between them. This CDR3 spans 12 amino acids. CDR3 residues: CSVEDGAYGYTF. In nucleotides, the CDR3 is TGCAGCGTTGAGGACGGAGCCTATGGCTACACCTTC. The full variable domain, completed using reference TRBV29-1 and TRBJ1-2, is SAVISQKPSRDICQRGTSLTIQCQVDSQVTMMFWYRQQPGQSLTLIATANQGSEATYESGFVIDKFPISRPNLTFSTLTVSNMSPEDSSIYLCSVEDGAYGYTFGSGTRLTVV.

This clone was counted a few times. The CDR3 loop reads CASSSQASSGANVLTF. In DNA form, the CDR3 reads TGTGCCAGCAGTTCCCAGGCGAGCTCTGGGGCCAACGTCCTGACTTTC. The chain carries TRBV28 and TRBJ2-6, with D unclear. The V gene lost 4 bases and the J gene lost 0 bases, with 10 bases spanning the gap. The germline V gene encodes CDR1 MDHEN and CDR2 SYDVKM. This CDR3 spans 16 amino acids.